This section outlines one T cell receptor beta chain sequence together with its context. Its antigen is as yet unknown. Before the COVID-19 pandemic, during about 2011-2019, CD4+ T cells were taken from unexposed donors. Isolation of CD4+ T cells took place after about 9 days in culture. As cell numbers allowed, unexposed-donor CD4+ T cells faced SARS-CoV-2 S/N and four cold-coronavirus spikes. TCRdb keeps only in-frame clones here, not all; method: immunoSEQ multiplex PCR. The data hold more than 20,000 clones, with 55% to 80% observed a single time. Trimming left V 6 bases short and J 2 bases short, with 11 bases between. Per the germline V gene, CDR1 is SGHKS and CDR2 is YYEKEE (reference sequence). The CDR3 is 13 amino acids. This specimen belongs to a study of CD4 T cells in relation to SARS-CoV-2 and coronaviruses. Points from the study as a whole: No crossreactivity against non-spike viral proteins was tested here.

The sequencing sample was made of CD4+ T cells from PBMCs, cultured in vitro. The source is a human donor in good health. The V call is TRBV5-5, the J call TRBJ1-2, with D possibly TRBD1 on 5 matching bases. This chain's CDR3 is CASTSDINYGYTF. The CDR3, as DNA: TGTGCCAGCACCTCGGACATCAACTATGGCTACACCTTC.